This T cell receptor beta chain emerged from a study of T cell changes during pregnancy in multiple sclerosis (dated by TCRdb to the late 2010s). In terms of the full investigation: Changes in the T cell repertoire over the course of pregnancy were examined in this study in women with multiple sclerosis.

Library preparation used the immunoSEQ multiplex PCR assay. TCRdb provides this immuneACCESS table in a form limited to in-frame rearrangements. Some clones are lacking; in checked studies, under half of them reflect an unresolved V gene, and why the rest are absent is not known. Counted in this sample were just under 20,000 clones; roughly nine tenths of them appeared once. Together, the top ten hold approximately 7.5% of the sample. About this clone itself: It has no known antigen specificity. No base-level quality is on record; no much larger clone is a single base apart.

This sample comprised CD8+ T cells from peripheral blood mononuclear cells, obtained in the second trimester of pregnancy. The sequence derives from a female donor in good health, enrolled as a control in a pregnancy study.

The nucleotides are TGTGCCAGCAAGGGACTAGCGGGAGGGCCCACCGGGGAGCTGTTTTTT. This translates into CASKGLAGGPTGELFF. The rearrangement combines TRBV27 with TRBJ2-2; TRBD2 matches 16 bases in the middle. The germline V gene (reference sequence) supplies CDR1 MNHEY and CDR2 SMNVEV. V has 7 bases trimmed and J has 4 bases trimmed; junction bases matching no gene number 3. The CDR3 runs 16 residues from the cysteine to the phenylalanine. Just the 48-base CDR3 DNA is kept, in frame starting at base 1.